Following are 13 T cell receptor beta chains from one sample sequenced in a study of blood T cells in healthy people across ages. PCR was performed a second time for 7 to 11 cycles using a sample-barcoded 5' primer and a J-beta primer mix. TCRdb re-derived calls from the 5' RACE reads in MiXCR, one entry per CDR3 protein. The sample has 1.5 million to 2 million distinct CDR3 sequences; about 28% are singletons. Material for sequencing was blood. Receptor source: a woman aged 30 to 39 in good health.

A word on this clonotype: An end of the junction does not agree with germline; a read error may underlie this. This CDR3 reads CASSRPGGNQLQHF. DNA for the CDR3: TGTGCCAGCAGTCGCCCTGGGGGGAACCAGCTCCAGCATTTT. The J gene is TRBJ1-5, the V gene TRBV12-3 or TRBV12-4; D possibly corresponds to TRBD1 (5 bases). The CDR3 covers 14 residues.

V and J are TRBV3-1 and TRBJ2-1; 7 bases map to TRBD2. The CDR3 extends over 16 amino acids. Germline trimming cut 8 bases from V and 6 bases from J; bases unmatched to any gene: 16. CDR1 is LGHDT, CDR2 YNNKEL, per germline (reference sequence). CDR3 amino acids: CASGARGLPTGNEQFF. The CDR3 DNA sequence: TGTGCCAGCGGGGCTCGGGGACTACCCACTGGCAATGAGCAGTTCTTC.

The V gene is TRBV27, the J gene TRBJ2-4; 10 bases are a match to TRBD2. The CDR3 contains 15 residues. The V gene end was trimmed by 6 bases and the J gene end by 1 base; junction bases not matched to a gene: 3. Germline lookup yields CDR1 MNHEY and CDR2 SMNVEV (reference sequence). CDR3 sequence (DNA): TGTGCCAGCAGGGTTAGCGGGAGGGCCAAAAACATTCAGTACTTC. As protein: CASRVSGRAKNIQYF.

This clonotype has only a few counts. The chain combines TRBV20-1 with TRBJ2-1, with 9 bases fitting TRBD2. The CDR3 has 14 amino acids. Germline V gene sequence: CDR1 DFQATT, CDR2 SNEGSKA (reference sequence). The trim removed 5 bases at V and 7 bases at J, leaving 9 bases unmatched. The DNA for the CDR3 is TGCAGTGCTCCCCGGGGCGGGAGGGGAAATGAGCAGTTCTTC. Its translation: CSAPRGGRGNEQFF.

This clonotype was found many times. The chain carries TRBV5-1 and TRBJ2-1, with 10 positions matching TRBD2. V trimming: 2 bases; J trimming: 8 bases; junction bases outside the gene matches: 1. CDR3 length equals 13 residues. Germline V gene lookup returns CDR1 SGHRS and CDR2 YFSETQ. This CDR3 reads CASSFGTSDEQFF. CDR3 coding DNA: TGCGCCAGCAGCTTTGGGACTAGCGATGAGCAGTTCTTC.

Comment on this clonotype: A much larger clone lies a single base off, so this may be a read error. The chain uses TRBV10-3 and TRBJ2-5; D call uncertain. The CDR3 spans 15 residues. Germline CDR1 and CDR2: ENHRY and SYGVKD. This chain's CDR3 is CATSESGRSQETQYF. The CDR3 coding sequence is TGTGCCACCAGTGAGTCCGGCAGGTCCCAAGAGACCCAGTACTTC.

This clonotype was observed many times. The chain recombines TRBV9 with TRBJ2-5; 9 bases align to TRBD2. The CDR3 covers 15 residues. CDR1 and CDR2 from the germline V gene are SGDLS and YYNGEE. The V segment lost 3 bases and the J segment 5 bases; nucleotides outside the gene matches: 8. The CDR3 protein is CASSAAGTSRETQYF. The CDR3 DNA follows: TGTGCCAGCAGCGCCGCCGGGACTAGCAGGGAGACCCAGTACTTC.

A few counts support this clonotype. The V gene is TRBV12-5, the J gene TRBJ2-3; weak D call: TRBD1 (5 bases). With 5 bases removed from V and 3 bases from J, the gap between germline ends came to 9 bases. The germline CDR1 and CDR2 sequences are LGHNT and FRNRAP. CDR3 length: 13 residues. Written as DNA, the CDR3 is TGTGCTAGTGGTCCCTCAGGGACAGATACGCAGTATTTT. As protein: CASGPSGTDTQYF.

As to this clonotype: Compared with germline, one end of the junction differs, possibly owing to a read error. The V and J genes are TRBV5-5 and TRBJ2-7; 9 bases are shared with TRBD2. Germline V lookup: CDR1 SGHKS, CDR2 YYEKEE (reference sequence). The CDR3 has 13 residues. CDR3 DNA sequence: TGTGTCAGCAGCTCCCAGCGGGAGGTGGAGCAGTACTTC. Protein product: CVSSSQREVEQYF.

The sample holds many counts of this clonotype. CDR3 DNA sequence: TGTGCCAGCAGAAACACACAGGGGGGGAAGGTGGAGACCCAGTACTTC. Amino acids: CASRNTQGGKVETQYF. The rearrangement uses TRBV6-6 and TRBJ2-5, with D maybe TRBD1 (8 bases). The germline V gene encodes CDR1 MNHNY and CDR2 SVGAGI (reference sequence). Between the trimmed V and J ends, which lost 6 bases and 5 bases, there was a span of 22 bases. This CDR3 region has 16 residues.

Comment on this clonotype: Germline is not matched at one junction end, which may reflect a read error. The V and J genes are TRBV6-5 and TRBJ2-5; no clear D gene. CDR3 length equals 15 residues. Germline-derived CDR1 and CDR2 are MNHEY and SVGAGI. CDR3 sequence reads: CAGSVRPYPEETQYF. CDR3 DNA sequence: TGTGCCGGCAGCGTCCGACCTTACCCGGAAGAGACCCAGTACTTC.

The chain recombines TRBV5-1 with TRBJ1-2; 7 bases agree with TRBD1. Germline V CDR1 and CDR2: SGHRS, YFSETQ. The J segment lost 4 bases and the V segment lost 0 bases, leaving 9 bases of the junction unmatched. CDR3 size: 16 residues. The chain's CDR3 is CASSLVQVRDSYGYTF. The CDR3 bases are TGCGCCAGCAGCTTGGTTCAAGTACGGGACAGCTATGGCTACACCTTC.

This clonotype was observed a handful of times. J is TRBJ2-1 and V is TRBV12-5; 7 positions match TRBD1. V was pared by 6 bases and J by 5 bases, with 10 bases of the junction left unmatched. The CDR3 runs 15 residues. The germline CDR1 and CDR2 sequences are LGHNT and FRNRAP. The CDR3 DNA reads as TGTGCTAGTGGACCTGGGACAGCCGGAAACAATGAGCAGTTCTTC. It translates to CASGPGTAGNNEQFF.